The TCR beta chain described here comes from a study of T cell responses to AZD1222 COVID-19 vaccine. Looking at the study overall: Investigators merged groups given second doses at roughly 4 or roughly 12 weeks. Study-wide points: None of the repertoires were sampled until the peak T cell response had passed. Close to half of all spike-specific TCRs reportedly target regions of the variants that are unmutated. Along spike, vaccine-associated CD4 TCRs were found throughout, with dominance at 160-218 and 743-854.

Note on this clone: Its antigen remains unknown.

Clones were read by immunoSEQ multiplex PCR, and TCRdb kept only the in-frame ones, dropping some. The sample includes around 110,000 clones, 90% to 95% of them seen just once. Germline V lookup: CDR1 WNHNN, CDR2 SYGVQD (reference sequence). The V end was cut by 11 bases, the J end by 5 bases, with 24 bases between. The CDR3 has 15 residues. The source material was peripheral blood, sampled on day 0 of AZD1222 vaccination. The chain joins TRBV10-1 to TRBJ1-1; D possibly corresponds to TRBD1 (6 bases). The TCR was taken from an adult in good health. The CDR3 spells CAREQRRGVGTEAFF. The CDR3 DNA follows: TGCGCCCGCGAGCAGAGAAGGGGGGTGGGGACTGAAGCTTTCTTT.